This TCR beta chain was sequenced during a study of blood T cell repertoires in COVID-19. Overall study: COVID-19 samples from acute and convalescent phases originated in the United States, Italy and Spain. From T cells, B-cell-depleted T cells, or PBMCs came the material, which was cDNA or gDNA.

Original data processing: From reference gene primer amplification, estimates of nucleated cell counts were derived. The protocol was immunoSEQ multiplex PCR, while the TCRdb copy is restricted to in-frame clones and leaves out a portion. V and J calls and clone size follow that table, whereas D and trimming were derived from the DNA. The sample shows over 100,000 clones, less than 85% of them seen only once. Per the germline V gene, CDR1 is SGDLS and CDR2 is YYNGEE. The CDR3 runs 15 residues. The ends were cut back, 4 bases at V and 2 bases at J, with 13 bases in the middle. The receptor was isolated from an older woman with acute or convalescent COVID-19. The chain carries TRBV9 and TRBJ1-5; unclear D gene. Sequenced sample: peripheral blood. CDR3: CASSRAASGNQPQHF. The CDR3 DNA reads TGTGCCAGCAGCCGTGCGGCCAGCGGCAATCAGCCCCAGCATTTT.